The 32 T cell receptor beta chains below were found in one sample sequenced in a study of blood T cell repertoires in COVID-19 (dated by TCRdb to 2018 to 2021). Library prep was done by the immunoSEQ multiplex PCR assay. TCRdb's version of the immuneACCESS table is confined to in-frame rearrangements and falls short of the full clone set. An unresolved V gene accounts for under half of the shortfall where checked; the remainder is of unknown origin. For this sample there are more than 200,000 clones; 85% to 90% appear just once. Around 5.7% of the sample goes to the ten largest clones. Sequenced input: peripheral blood. The source of these receptors is a man of 80 years or more with acute or convalescent COVID-19.

CDR3 DNA sequence: TGTGCCAGCAGTCCCGGGACAGAAGGCACAGATACGCAGTATTTT. The encoded protein is CASSPGTEGTDTQYF. The chain recombines TRBV27 with TRBJ2-3, with TRBD1 matching 7 bases. Germline lookup yields CDR1 MNHEY and CDR2 SMNVEV (reference sequence). After removal of 5 bases from V and 1 base from J, the junction contained 6 bases not matched to a gene. This CDR3 is built from 15 residues.

The rearrangement links TRBV24-1 to TRBJ1-5; D may be TRBD1 (6 bases). The V end was cut by 7 bases, the J end by 1 base, with 13 bases between. The germline V gene encodes CDR1 KGHDR and CDR2 SFDVKD. There are 15 residues in the CDR3. DNA of the CDR3: TGTGCCACCAGCTCACCGGGGACAAGCAATCAGCCCCAGCATTTT. Protein sequence: CATSSPGTSNQPQHF.

The V gene is TRBV11-3, the J gene TRBJ1-4, with a tentative D call TRBD1 (5 bases). The CDR3 covers 14 residues. From germline, CDR1 is SGHNT and CDR2 YENEEA. Trimming left V 4 bases short and J 3 bases short, with 9 bases between. CDR3 in amino acids: CASSSGISNEKLFF. CDR3 sequence (DNA): TGTGCCAGCAGCTCAGGGATATCTAATGAAAAACTGTTTTTT. The complete variable domain, with remaining parts taken from reference TRBV11-3 and TRBJ1-4, reads EAGVVQSPRYKIIEKKQPVAFWCNPISGHNTLYWYLQNLGQGPELLIRYENEEAVDDSQLPKDRFSAERLKGVDSTLKIQPAELGDSAVYLCASSSGISNEKLFFGSGTQLSVL.

This chain connects TRBV7-3 to TRBJ2-2; the D gene is possibly TRBD1 (5 bases). This CDR3 comprises 14 residues. Trimming pared 2 bases from V and 5 bases from J, leaving 9 bases between. Germline CDR1 reads SGHTA; CDR2 reads FQGTGA. The chain's CDR3 is CASSLVRETGELFF. DNA for the CDR3: TGTGCCAGCAGCTTAGTCAGGGAAACCGGGGAGCTGTTTTTT.

This chain connects TRBV7-2 to TRBJ2-2; TRBD2 might be the D (5 bases). From germline, CDR1 is SGHTA and CDR2 FQGNSA. Deletions cut 2 bases from V and 4 bases from J, with 11 bases between. This CDR3 has 15 residues. This CDR3 reads CASSLSVAPTGELFF. The CDR3 bases are TGTGCCAGCAGCTTAAGTGTAGCGCCCACCGGGGAGCTGTTTTTT.

The chain employs TRBV4-2 and TRBJ1-5; the D is unclear. V was trimmed by 0 bases and J by 5 bases, leaving 8 bases between them. The CDR3 runs to 14 residues. Germline V gives CDR1 LGHNA, CDR2 YNFKEQ. CDR3 sequence (DNA): TGTGCCAGCAGCCAAGATTTTCAGGATCAGCCCCAGCATTTT. Amino acids: CASSQDFQDQPQHF.

This chain connects TRBV15 to TRBJ2-5; TRBD2 matches at 9 bases. The CDR3 loop spans 17 amino acids. V gave up 1 base and J gave up 2 bases; unmatched junction bases: 8. Germline-derived CDR1 and CDR2 are LNHNV and YYDKDF (reference sequence). CDR3 DNA: TGTGCCACCAGCAGAGTTCCCCGGACTAGCGAACAAGAGACCCAGTACTTC. It is translated as CATSRVPRTSEQETQYF. Supplemented by reference TRBV15 and TRBJ2-5, the full variable domain reads DAMVIQNPRYQVTQFGKPVTLSCSQTLNHNVMYWYQQKSSQAPKLLFHYYDKDFNNEADTPDNFQSRRPNTSFCFLDIRSPGLGDTAMYLCATSRVPRTSEQETQYFGPGTRLLVL.

The gene calls are TRBV7-9 and TRBJ2-2; TRBD2 matches at 7 bases. The CDR3 spans 13 residues. J gave up 3 bases and V 10 bases, and 5 bases lay outside the gene matches. CDR1 is SEHNR, CDR2 FQNEAQ, per germline (reference sequence). In DNA form, the CDR3 reads TGTGCCACCGTGGGACTACACACCGGGGAGCTGTTTTTT. It specifies CATVGLHTGELFF.

The chain has TRBV21-1 and TRBJ2-3; the table names TRBD2, a call not compared with the DNA. TRBV21-1 has pseudogene status. The CDR3 is 18 residues long. The CDR3 sequence is CASSNTPGLASRGDTQYF. Written as DNA, the CDR3 is TGTGCCAGCAGCAACACCCCGGGACTAGCGTCCAGAGGAGATACGCAGTATTTT.

J is TRBJ1-1 and V is TRBV28; D gene ambiguous. The CDR3 contains 13 residues. V was trimmed by 3 bases and J by 1 base, leaving 6 bases between them. CDR1 is MDHEN and CDR2 is SYDVKM in the germline V gene. As DNA, the CDR3 is TGTGCCAGCAGTTTGCCCAGGAACACTGAAGCTTTCTTT. Translated, it gives CASSLPRNTEAFF.

This clone occurred once. This sequence joins TRBV20-1 and TRBJ1-1; D is uncertain. CDR1 is DFQATT, CDR2 SNEGSKA, per germline (reference sequence). V was pared by 3 bases and J by 7 bases, with 9 bases between. The CDR3 totals 11 residues. Written as DNA, the CDR3 is TGCAGTGCTAGGTCCGGGTTTGAAGCTTTCTTT. This encodes CSARSGFEAFF.

This clone was recorded a few times. The chain employs TRBV11-2 and TRBJ1-1; a possible D gene is TRBD1 (5 bases). Germline CDR1 is SGHAT and CDR2 is FQNNGV. The CDR3 spans 13 residues. CDR3 nucleotides: TGTGCTACCGGGGGAGGGGCGAACACTGAAGCTTTCTTT. Translation: CATGGGANTEAFF.

DNA of the CDR3: TGTGCCAGCAGCCCGATGACAGGGGTACGAGGGCAGTACTTC. Translating gives CASSPMTGVRGQYF. The chain combines TRBV14 with TRBJ2-7; TRBD1 matches 8 bases. The V segment lost 4 bases and the J segment 9 bases; nucleotides outside the gene matches: 11. This CDR3 comprises 14 residues. Germline V CDR1 and CDR2: SGHDN, FVKESK. Variable domain in full (rest from reference TRBV14 and TRBJ2-7): EAGVTQFPSHSVIEKGQTVTLRCDPISGHDNLYWYRRVMGKEIKFLLHFVKESKQDESGMPNNRFLAERTGGTYSTLKVQPAELEDSGVYFCASSPMTGVRGQYFGPGTRLTVT.

The V call is TRBV7-6, the J call TRBJ1-2; D remains unclear. Germline V lookup: CDR1 SGHVS, CDR2 FNYEAQ. V was shortened by 5 bases and J by 4 bases, with 11 bases between the two germline ends. This CDR3 spans 13 amino acids. The CDR3 loop reads CASSPDKIYGYTF. CDR3 nucleotides: TGTGCCAGCAGCCCCGACAAGATCTATGGCTACACCTTC.

The chain combines TRBV6-5 with TRBJ1-2; 9 nucleotides agree with TRBD1. With 2 bases clipped from V and 2 bases from J, the junction kept 6 bases outside the gene matches. The V gene's germline CDR1 is MNHEY and CDR2 SVGAGI. There are 16 residues in the CDR3. The CDR3 is CASSYLPGTGNYGYTF. Here the CDR3 DNA reads TGTGCCAGCAGTTACCTCCCGGGGACAGGGAACTATGGCTACACCTTC.

The chain joins TRBV7-2 to TRBJ1-1; D possibly corresponds to TRBD1 (5 bases). In germline, CDR1 is SGHTA, CDR2 FQGNSA. V was pared by 1 base and J by 11 bases, with 20 bases between. This CDR3 has 15 amino acids. The CDR3 coding sequence is TGTGCCAGCAGCTTAGAGACCGCGGTGGTAGGGGTTGCTTTCTTT. As protein: CASSLETAVVGVAFF.

The rearrangement joins TRBV19 to TRBJ1-4; D perhaps matches TRBD1 (6 bases). Trimming left V 7 bases short and J 0 bases short, with 12 bases between. Per the germline V gene, CDR1 is LNHDA and CDR2 is SQIVND (reference sequence). The CDR3 totals 15 residues. The CDR3 is CASTKRGSTNEKLFF. DNA of the CDR3: TGTGCCAGTACCAAAAGGGGGTCAACTAATGAAAAACTGTTTTTT.

J is TRBJ2-1 and V is TRBV11-3; no firm D call. The CDR3 has 15 amino acids. The V and J ends lost 0 bases and 4 bases respectively, with 10 bases between them. Germline lookup yields CDR1 SGHNT and CDR2 YENEEA. The CDR3 coding sequence is TGTGCCAGCAGCTTAGATACCGCAGGTTACAATGAGCAGTTCTTC. This gives the protein CASSLDTAGYNEQFF.

The chain has TRBV15 and TRBJ2-7, with 9 bases aligning to TRBD2. Germline V lookup: CDR1 LNHNV, CDR2 YYDKDF (reference sequence). With V trimmed by 1 base and J by 2 bases, 3 bases remained unmatched. The CDR3 spans 15 residues. DNA of the CDR3: TGTGCCACCAGCAGAGGGACTAGCGTAACCTACGAGCAGTACGTC. Its translation is CATSRGTSVTYEQYV.

The chain is built from TRBV7-2 and TRBJ2-1; 12 bases line up with TRBD2. This CDR3 is 17 amino acids long. Germline assignment: CDR1 SGHTA and CDR2 FQGNSA. J lost 6 bases, V lost 5 bases, and 11 bases had no gene match. The CDR3 region has the DNA TGTGCCAGCAGCCTTGGACTAGCGGGAACGAGCGGCAATGAGCAGTTCTTC. Encoded protein: CASSLGLAGTSGNEQFF.

This clone was counted at least ten times. This CDR3 is CASSLGQDPSGNTIYF. CDR3 DNA sequence: TGTGCCAGCAGCTTGGGACAGGACCCTTCTGGAAACACCATATATTTT. V is TRBV5-5 and J is TRBJ1-3; tentatively, D is TRBD1 (6 bases). CDR3 length: 16 amino acids. V lost 0 bases and J lost 1, with 11 bases in between. Germline lookup yields CDR1 SGHKS and CDR2 YYEKEE (reference sequence).

A single count supports this clone. The rearrangement uses TRBV19 and TRBJ1-6; 7 nucleotides align to TRBD1. V trimming: 8 bases; J trimming: 12 bases; junction bases outside the gene matches: 10. The germline gives CDR1 LNHDA, CDR2 SQIVND (reference sequence). The CDR3 is 13 amino acids. CDR3 sequence reads: CASAGQDFGPLHF. CDR3 bases: TGTGCCAGTGCAGGACAGGACTTCGGACCCCTCCACTTT.

The rearrangement uses TRBV9 and TRBJ2-5; TRBD2 agrees at 9 bases. This CDR3 has 16 residues. Trimming removed 0 bases from V and 5 bases from J; junction bases left unmatched: 8. The V gene's germline CDR1 is SGDLS and CDR2 YYNGEE. CDR3 region: CASSVGSLAGRETQYF. The CDR3 coding sequence is TGTGCCAGCAGCGTAGGATCTCTAGCGGGAAGGGAGACCCAGTACTTC.

The table lists this clone with a few counts. The chain couples TRBV7-2 to TRBJ1-3; a weak D match, TRBD1 (5 bases). The CDR3 sequence is 15 residues long. V lost 1 base and J 4 bases, leaving 11 bases between the germline ends. The germline CDR1 and CDR2 sequences are SGHTA and FQGNSA. CDR3 in amino acids: CASSLGRTFGNTIYF. The CDR3 DNA is TGTGCCAGCAGCTTAGGAAGGACATTCGGAAACACCATATATTTT.

Only one count was recorded for this clone. The V and J genes are TRBV11-3 and TRBJ2-5, with 7 bases that match TRBD1. With 6 bases clipped from V and 5 bases from J, the junction kept 9 bases outside the gene matches. Germline CDR1 and CDR2: SGHNT and YENEEA. This CDR3 is built from 14 residues. CDR3 in amino acids: CASSSDRDVETQYF. CDR3 bases: TGTGCCAGCAGTAGCGACAGGGACGTGGAGACCCAGTACTTC.

The rearrangement uses TRBV29-1 and TRBJ1-1; D may be TRBD1 (5 bases). The CDR3 runs 14 residues. The V and J ends lost 7 bases and 1 base respectively, with 16 bases between them. Germline V lookup: CDR1 SQVTM, CDR2 ANQGSEA. Here the CDR3 reads CSADNRFSNTEAFF. In DNA form, the CDR3 reads TGCAGCGCTGATAACAGGTTTTCGAACACTGAAGCTTTCTTT.

This chain links TRBV6-5 with TRBJ2-7, with TRBD2 identical over 9 bases. The germline gives CDR1 MNHEY, CDR2 SVGAGI. The CDR3 is 14 residues long. V gave up 5 bases and J gave up 6 bases; unmatched junction bases: 8. In nucleotides, the CDR3 is TGTGCCAGCAGTATAGCGGGAGATGTTGGCGAGCAGTACGTC. As protein: CASSIAGDVGEQYV.

About this clone: An end of the junction does not agree with germline; a read error may underlie this. The chain uses TRBV14 and TRBJ2-6; D gene unclear. The length of the CDR3 is 19 residues. Per germline, CDR1 SGHDN and CDR2 FVKESK. The DNA of the CDR3 is TGTGCCAGCAACCAATTGGAGTACCTCTCCAGCTCTGGGGCCAACGTCCTGACTTTC. As protein: CASNQLEYLSSSGANVLTF.

This clone was seen once. V is TRBV27 and J is TRBJ1-2; 9 positions agree with TRBD1. CDR1 MNHEY and CDR2 SMNVEV come from the germline V gene (reference sequence). The CDR3 is 19 residues long. V was clipped by 0 bases and J by 5 bases; unmatched bases: 16. The DNA of the CDR3 is TGTGCCAGCAGTTTATCCCAAGGGGACAGGGCCACCCCGGAGTATGGCTACACCTTC. Protein: CASSLSQGDRATPEYGYTF.

This clone was picked up one time. The rearrangement joins TRBV1 to TRBJ1-1; the tabulated D call, TRBD1, remains unverified against the DNA. TRBV1 is tagged as a pseudogene. The CDR3 length is 17 residues. DNA for the CDR3: TGCACCAGCAGCCACGTTAGGACAGGGTGTCCGAACACTGAAGCTTTCTTT. Encoded protein: CTSSHVRTGCPNTEAFF.

This clone was counted a few times. The rearrangement links TRBV19 to TRBJ2-3; 13 bases line up with TRBD2. Germline CDR1 LNHDA, CDR2 SQIVND (reference sequence). With 6 bases clipped from V and 3 bases from J, the junction kept 18 bases outside the gene matches. The CDR3 is 20 residues long. This chain's CDR3 is CASRAGTPAGTSGTTDTQYF. The CDR3 DNA is TGTGCCAGTAGGGCCGGGACCCCTGCGGGGACTAGCGGGACTACAGATACGCAGTATTTT.

The V call is TRBV9, the J call TRBJ2-7, with D perhaps matching TRBD2 (6 bases). CDR3 length: 14 residues. CDR1 is SGDLS and CDR2 is YYNGEE in the germline V gene. V shed 1 base and J shed 3 bases, with 11 bases lying between them. The CDR3: CASSVSPSDYEQYF. The CDR3 coding sequence is TGTGCCAGCAGCGTATCCCCTAGCGACTACGAGCAGTACTTC.